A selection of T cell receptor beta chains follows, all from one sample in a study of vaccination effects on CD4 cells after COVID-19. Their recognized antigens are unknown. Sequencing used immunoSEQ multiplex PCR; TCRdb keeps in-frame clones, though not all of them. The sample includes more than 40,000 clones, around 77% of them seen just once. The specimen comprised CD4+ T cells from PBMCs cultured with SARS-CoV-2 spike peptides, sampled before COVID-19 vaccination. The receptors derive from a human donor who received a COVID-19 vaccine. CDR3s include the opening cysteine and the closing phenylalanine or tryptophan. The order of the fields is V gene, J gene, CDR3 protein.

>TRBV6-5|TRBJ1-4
CASTTLAGREKLFF
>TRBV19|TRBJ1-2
CASKGSGTNYGYTF
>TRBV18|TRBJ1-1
CASSPPRKALTQGTEAFF
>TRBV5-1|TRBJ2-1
CASSLDRANEQFF
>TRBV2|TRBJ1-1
CASRLGETEAFF
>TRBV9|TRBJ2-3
CASSVEGRESTQYF
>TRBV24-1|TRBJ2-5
CATSDARYQETQYF
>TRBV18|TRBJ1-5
CASSPTGIQPQHF
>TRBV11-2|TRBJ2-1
CASSLDNGGGSREQFF
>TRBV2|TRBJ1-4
CASTRTAAGEKLFF
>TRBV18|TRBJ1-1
CASSPDRARTEAFF
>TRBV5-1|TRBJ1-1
CASSWSGVSTEAFF
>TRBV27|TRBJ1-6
CASSLGLQLNSPLHF
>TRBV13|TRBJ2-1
CASSPQTGGMREQFF
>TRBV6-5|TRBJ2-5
CASRPTGGETQYF
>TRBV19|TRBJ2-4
CASSMDRDSVAKNIQYF
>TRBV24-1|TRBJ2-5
CATSDPRSRQETQYF
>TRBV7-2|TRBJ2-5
CASSPTGGGETQYF
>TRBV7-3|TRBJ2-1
CASSLGSGGANEQFF
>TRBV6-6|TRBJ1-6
CASSYGLNSPLHF
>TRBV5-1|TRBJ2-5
CASSLAQGKETQYF
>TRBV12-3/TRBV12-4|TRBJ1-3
CASSGTGGNTIYF
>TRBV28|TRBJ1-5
CASRVGQVNQPQHF
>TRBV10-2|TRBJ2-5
CASSVRGGGVGETQYF
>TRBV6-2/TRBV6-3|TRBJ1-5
CASSYSVRENQPQHF
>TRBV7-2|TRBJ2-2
CASSPKGGELFF
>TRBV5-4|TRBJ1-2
CASSLARDSYSYGYTF
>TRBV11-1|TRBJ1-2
CASSLVGDSYGYTF
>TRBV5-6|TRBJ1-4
CASRVWGAANEKLFF
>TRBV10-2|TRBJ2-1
CASSESRDDEQFF
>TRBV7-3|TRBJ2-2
CASSPDRLSRAGELFF
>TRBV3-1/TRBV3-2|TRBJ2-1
CASSRRQGSVGDEQFF
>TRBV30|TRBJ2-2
CAWIGFLNTGELFF
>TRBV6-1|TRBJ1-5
CASSDPGQGARNQPQHF
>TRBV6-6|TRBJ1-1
CASSYVQGGFTEAFF
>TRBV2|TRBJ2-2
CASSEQGAYTGELFF
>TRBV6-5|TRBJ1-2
CASTNQGVGGYTF
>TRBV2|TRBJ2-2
CASSDRTSIGELFF
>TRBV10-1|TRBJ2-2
CASMNTGELFF
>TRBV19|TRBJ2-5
CASSIDHSGLAGGRRETQYF
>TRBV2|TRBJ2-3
CALLLAHIQDTQYF
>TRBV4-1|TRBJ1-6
CASSPRRQEDSPLHF
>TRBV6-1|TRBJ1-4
CASSEFRMVFATNEKLFF
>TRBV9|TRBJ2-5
CASSPRQGMETQYF
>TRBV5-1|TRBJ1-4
CASSLGTGGGSEKLFF
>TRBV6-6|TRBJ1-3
CASSLQRRMSSGNTIYF
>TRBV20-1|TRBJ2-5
CSASRTGGGEETQYF
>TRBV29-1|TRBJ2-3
CSVEGVWTGGLRDTDTQYF
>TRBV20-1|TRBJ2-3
CSASGDTQYF
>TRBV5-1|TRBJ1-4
CASSRTGGPATNEKLFF
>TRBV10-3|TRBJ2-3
CAISEGSGKGDTQYF
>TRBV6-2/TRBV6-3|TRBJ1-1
CASSPAGGAEAFF
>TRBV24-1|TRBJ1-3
CATTPRGSSGNTIYF
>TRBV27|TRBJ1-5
CASSVTFNRGSQHF